This T cell receptor (beta chain) is from a study of CD8 T cells in ankylosing spondylitis. Whole-study results and caveats: Earlier studies detected some motif variants in reactive arthritis synovial fluid and blood.

One entry per CDR3 protein results from TCRdb running MiXCR on the 5' RACE reads. The sample yields some 200,000 distinct CDR3 sequences, 15% to 20% seen once. The CDR3 sequence is 13 residues long. Losses at the gene ends were 5 bases for V and 3 bases for J; bases not matched to a gene: 4. Germline CDR1 is LNHNV and CDR2 is YYDKDF (reference sequence). This clonotype was picked up many times. Its antigen is currently unknown. The material sequenced was blood, either unsorted or a sorted T cell fraction (not recorded which). The chain couples TRBV15 to TRBJ2-7; 7 bases fit TRBD2. This receptor was identified in a male donor aged 10-29 years with ankylosing spondylitis or in good health (not recorded which). CDR3 sequence (DNA): TGTGCCACCAGCCAGCGGGACTACTACGAGCAGTACTTC. Translation gives CATSQRDYYEQYF.